This record concerns one T cell receptor (beta chain) sequence. Its specificity is not known. CDR3 length equals 12 residues. Germline assignment: CDR1 SGHVS and CDR2 FNYEAQ. The V and J ends lost 4 bases and 9 bases respectively, with 13 bases between them. The source of the sample is a study of cytomegalovirus exposure and HLA in healthy donors. Background on the study: Previous work identified 117 million unique TCR beta sequences from about 179 million T cells. Broader study findings: Most of the CMV-associated TCR beta chains (in a later analysis) appeared to be HLA-restricted. Later, an analysis showed that TCR beta chains associated with HLA were more clonally expanded than others that were equally common.

The PCR employed 60 Vbeta primers together with 13 Jbeta primers. Profiled with immunoSEQ multiplex PCR; TCRdb holds only in-frame clones, not every one. Its listing shows under 200,000 clones. The chain combines TRBV7-6 with TRBJ2-7; the D is unclear. This receptor was obtained from a man in his thirties or forties in good health and CMV-seronegative. The material sequenced was PBMCs. The CDR3 sequence is CASSSLAPGQYF. The CDR3 DNA reads as TGTGCCAGCAGCTCCTTAGCCCCCGGGCAGTACTTC.